One and the same sample provided the 18 T cell receptor beta chains below, sequenced in a study of cytomegalovirus exposure and HLA in healthy donors. Primers for the PCR totalled 60 Vbeta and 13 Jbeta. Only in-frame clones appear in the TCRdb table, and some are missing; sequencing was by immunoSEQ multiplex PCR. Seen in this sample are 80,000 to 95,000 clones; the ten most common clones hold approximately 15%. What was sequenced was PBMCs. These receptor sequences come from a man aged 50 to 59 in good health and CMV-seropositive.

The chain has TRBV28 and TRBJ2-2, with TRBD2 matching 7 bases. The CDR3 covers 15 residues. The trim removed 2 bases at V and 4 bases at J, leaving 4 bases unmatched. Germline loops: CDR1 MDHEN, CDR2 SYDVKM. The CDR3 DNA sequence: TGTGCCAGCAGTTTAGGCGGGAGATCCACCGGGGAGCTGTTTTTT. Translated, it gives CASSLGGRSTGELFF.

The CDR3 region has the DNA TGTGCCAGCAGCTACGACAGCTATGGCTACACCTTC. This translates into CASSYDSYGYTF. The J gene is TRBJ1-2, the V gene TRBV7-8; D perhaps matches TRBD1 (5 bases). This CDR3 spans 12 amino acids. Deletions cut 4 bases from V and 4 bases from J, with 7 bases between. The V gene's germline CDR1 is SGHVS and CDR2 FQNEAQ.

The chain has TRBV5-1 and TRBJ2-6, with TRBD1 matching 7 bases. The V gene's germline CDR1 is SGHRS and CDR2 YFSETQ. CDR3 length: 19 amino acids. The J segment lost 0 bases and the V segment lost 4 bases, leaving 13 bases of the junction unmatched. The CDR3 coding sequence is TGCGCCAGCAGCATTGGCCGACAGGGATTGAGCTCTGGGGCCAACGTCCTGACTTTC. Its protein product is CASSIGRQGLSSGANVLTF. The complete variable domain, with remaining parts taken from reference TRBV5-1 and TRBJ2-6, reads KAGVTQTPRYLIKTRGQQVTLSCSPISGHRSVSWYQQTPGQGLQFLFEYFSETQRNKGNFPGRFSGRQFSNSRSEMNVSTLELGDSALYLCASSIGRQGLSSGANVLTFGAGSRLTVL.

J is TRBJ2-3 and V is TRBV10-3; 8 nucleotides line up with TRBD2. Germline V lookup: CDR1 ENHRY, CDR2 SYGVKD. Unmatched junction bases numbered 7, after V lost 5 bases and J lost 6 bases. This CDR3 has 14 residues. CDR3 sequence (DNA): TGTGCCATCAGTCGGGGGGGAGGTGTGGATACGCAGTATTTT. Encoded protein: CAISRGGGVDTQYF.

The J gene is TRBJ1-2, the V gene TRBV9; D may be TRBD1 (5 bases). V was clipped by 3 bases and J by 4 bases, with 10 bases between them. The CDR3 totals 13 residues. Per germline, CDR1 SGDLS and CDR2 YYNGEE. The CDR3 sequence: CASSARRGYGYTF. For the CDR3, the DNA is TGTGCCAGCAGCGCCCGGAGGGGCTATGGCTACACCTTC. Using reference TRBV9 and TRBJ1-2 for the parts outside the CDR3, the full variable domain is DSGVTQTPKHLITATGQRVTLRCSPRSGDLSVYWYQQSLDQGLQFLIQYYNGEERAKGNILERFSAQQFPDLHSELNLSSLELGDSALYFCASSARRGYGYTFGSGTRLTVV.

The rearrangement joins TRBV5-4 to TRBJ1-2, with D tentatively TRBD1 (5 bases). Germline V gene data show CDR1 as SGHNT and CDR2 as YYREEE (reference sequence). CDR3 length equals 14 residues. Trimming stripped 4 bases from V and 3 bases from J, with 13 bases between. CDR3 DNA: TGTGCCAGCAGCATAATCGACAGCTACTATGGCTACACCTTC. It encodes CASSIIDSYYGYTF. The entire variable domain, with the rest obtained from reference TRBV5-4 and TRBJ1-2, is as follows: ETGVTQSPTHLIKTRGQQVTLRCSSQSGHNTVSWYQQALGQGPQFIFQYYREEENGRGNFPPRFSGLQFPNYSSELNVNALELDDSALYLCASSIIDSYYGYTFGSGTRLTVV.

The V and J genes are TRBV30 and TRBJ1-5; D might be TRBD1 (6 bases). V was shortened by 4 bases and J by 6 bases, with 19 bases between the two germline ends. This CDR3 comprises 15 residues. The germline V gene encodes CDR1 GTSNPN and CDR2 SVGIG (reference sequence). CDR3 coding DNA: TGTGCCTGGAAGCTCAACACAGGGAGTAGTCAGCCCCAGCATTTT. This encodes CAWKLNTGSSQPQHF.

V usage is TRBV30 and J usage is TRBJ2-1; TRBD2 matches at 7 bases. This CDR3 has 14 amino acids. Germline V gene sequence: CDR1 GTSNPN, CDR2 SVGIG (reference sequence). Germline trimming cut 5 bases from V and 5 bases from J; bases unmatched to any gene: 9. In DNA form, the CDR3 reads TGTGCCTGGTACAGCGGGATCGGGGACAATGAGCAGTTCTTC. This gives the protein CAWYSGIGDNEQFF.

This chain links TRBV18 with TRBJ2-1; D may be TRBD2 (6 bases). Trimming shortened V by 0 bases and J by 3 bases, and 21 bases separated the two germline ends. This CDR3 region has 19 residues. In germline, CDR1 is KGHSH, CDR2 LQKENI. The CDR3 bases are TGTGCCAGCTCACCACCACCCTCAACCGGTAGCGGAATCTACAATGAGCAGTTCTTC. Protein product: CASSPPPSTGSGIYNEQFF.

The CDR3 sequence: CSVLQGSSYNEQFF. The DNA for the CDR3 is TGCAGCGTTCTTCAGGGGAGCTCCTACAATGAGCAGTTCTTC. The V gene is TRBV29-1, the J gene TRBJ2-1, with TRBD1 as a possible D gene (6 bases). CDR3 size: 14 residues. Per germline, CDR1 SQVTM and CDR2 ANQGSEA. V gave up 5 bases and J gave up 0 bases, with 11 bases separating them.

The rearrangement joins TRBV4-1 to TRBJ2-2; possibly TRBD2 for D (6 bases). The CDR3 covers 15 residues. Trimming removed 4 bases from V and 6 bases from J, with 15 bases in between. Germline V gives CDR1 MGHRA, CDR2 YSYEKL. CDR3 in amino acids: CASSPRLTSSGELFF. As DNA, the CDR3 is TGCGCCAGCAGCCCGCGGCTTACTAGCTCCGGGGAGCTGTTTTTT.

The J gene is TRBJ2-7, the V gene TRBV5-6; weak D call: TRBD1 (5 bases). Trimming stripped 1 base from V and 2 bases from J, with 13 bases between. Germline CDR1 and CDR2: SGHDT and YYEEEE. This CDR3 has 15 residues. CDR3: CASSLLGDAAYEQYV. Written as DNA, the CDR3 is TGTGCCAGCAGCTTGTTAGGGGATGCGGCCTACGAGCAGTACGTC.

The chain is built from TRBV30 and TRBJ2-3, with TRBD2 matching 14 bases. The CDR3 is 14 amino acids. Germline V gene data show CDR1 as GTSNPN and CDR2 as SVGIG (reference sequence). The V gene end was trimmed by 7 bases and the J gene end by 4 bases; junction bases not matched to a gene: 4. The CDR3 loop reads CASKTSGRADTQYF. The CDR3 coding sequence is TGTGCCTCAAAGACTAGCGGGAGGGCAGATACGCAGTATTTT.

The chain combines TRBV5-6 with TRBJ1-4, with a weak D call TRBD1 (5 bases). Germline CDR1 reads SGHDT; CDR2 reads YYEEEE. Deletions cut 6 bases from V and 5 bases from J, with 11 bases between. The CDR3 contains 13 residues. CDR3 nucleotides: TGTGCCAGCAACCTCGGGGGGAATGAAAAACTGTTTTTT. It encodes CASNLGGNEKLFF.

The chain recombines TRBV18 with TRBJ2-3; D call uncertain. The CDR3 is 14 residues long. CDR1 is KGHSH and CDR2 is LQKENI in the germline V gene. Trimming took off 6 bases at V and 1 base at J, with 11 bases between the two ends. The CDR3 DNA reads as TGTGCCAGCTCCACTCGTGTGGGCACAGATACGCAGTATTTT. This codes for CASSTRVGTDTQYF.

This chain connects TRBV5-3 to TRBJ2-3; D gene unclear. TRBV5-3 is an ORF, and what it does is uncertain. The CDR3 has 14 amino acids. V was shortened by 0 bases and J by 5 bases, with 10 bases between the two germline ends. As DNA, the CDR3 is TGTGCCAGAAGCTTGGTCACCTTCGGAGATACGCAGTATTTT. Residues: CARSLVTFGDTQYF.

The chain combines TRBV19 with TRBJ1-5, with D possibly TRBD1 on 5 matching bases. V lost 5 bases and J 2 bases, leaving 10 bases between the germline ends. The length of the CDR3 is 14 residues. The germline gives CDR1 LNHDA, CDR2 SQIVND (reference sequence). CDR3 bases: TGTGCCAGTAGTGGGGGGTCTCGCAATCAGCCCCAGCATTTT. Protein product: CASSGGSRNQPQHF.

The CDR3 DNA follows: TGCGCCAGCAGCCCCGGACAGGGGGCCAAGACCCAGTACTTC. Amino acids: CASSPGQGAKTQYF. V is TRBV4-3 and J is TRBJ2-5; 11 bases line up with TRBD1. With V trimmed by 4 bases and J by 6 bases, 4 bases remained unmatched. Germline V lookup: CDR1 LGHNA, CDR2 YSLEER. The CDR3 covers 14 residues.